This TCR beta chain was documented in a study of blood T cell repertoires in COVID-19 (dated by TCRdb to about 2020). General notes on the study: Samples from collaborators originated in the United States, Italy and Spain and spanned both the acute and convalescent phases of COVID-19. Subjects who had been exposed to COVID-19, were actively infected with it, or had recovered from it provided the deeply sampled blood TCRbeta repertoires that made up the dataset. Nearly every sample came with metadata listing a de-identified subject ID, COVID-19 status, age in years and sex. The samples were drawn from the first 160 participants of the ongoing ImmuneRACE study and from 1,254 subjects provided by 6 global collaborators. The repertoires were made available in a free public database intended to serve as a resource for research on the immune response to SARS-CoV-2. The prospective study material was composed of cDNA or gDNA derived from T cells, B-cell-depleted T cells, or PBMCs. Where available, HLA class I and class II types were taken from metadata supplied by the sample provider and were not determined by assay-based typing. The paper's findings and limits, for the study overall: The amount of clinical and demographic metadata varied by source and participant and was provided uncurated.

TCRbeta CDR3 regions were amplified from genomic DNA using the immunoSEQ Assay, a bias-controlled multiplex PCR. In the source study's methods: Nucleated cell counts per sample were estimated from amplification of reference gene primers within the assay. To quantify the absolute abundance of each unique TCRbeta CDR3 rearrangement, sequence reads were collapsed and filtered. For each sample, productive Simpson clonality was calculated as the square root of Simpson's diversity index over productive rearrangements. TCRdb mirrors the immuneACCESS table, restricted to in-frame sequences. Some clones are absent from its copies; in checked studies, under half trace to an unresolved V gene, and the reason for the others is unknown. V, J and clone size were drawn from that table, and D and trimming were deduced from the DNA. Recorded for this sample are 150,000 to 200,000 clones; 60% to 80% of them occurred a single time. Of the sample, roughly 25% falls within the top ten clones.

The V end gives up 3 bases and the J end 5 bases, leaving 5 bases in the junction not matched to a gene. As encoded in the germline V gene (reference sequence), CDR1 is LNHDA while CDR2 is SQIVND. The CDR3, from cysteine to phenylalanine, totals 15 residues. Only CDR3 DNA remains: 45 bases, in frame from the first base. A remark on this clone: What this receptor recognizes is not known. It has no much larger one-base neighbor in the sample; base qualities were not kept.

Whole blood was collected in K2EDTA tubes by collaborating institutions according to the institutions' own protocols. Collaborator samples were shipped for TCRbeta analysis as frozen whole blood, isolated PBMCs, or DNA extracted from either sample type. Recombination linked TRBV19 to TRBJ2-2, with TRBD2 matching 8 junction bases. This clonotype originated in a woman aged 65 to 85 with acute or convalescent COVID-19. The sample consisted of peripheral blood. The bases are TGTGCCAGTAGTATTCAAACTAGCGGAACCGGGGAGCTGTTTTTT. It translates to CASSIQTSGTGELFF.